This T cell receptor (beta chain) was captured by sequencing in a study of T cells in Graves' hyperthyroidism and ophthalmopathy. Overall study results and limits: Patients with ophthalmopathy were separated from those with stable hyperthyroidism by a 13 V-J model. Most thyroid-expanded clonotypes above 0.001 were also found in blood.

A word on this clonotype: What it binds is not known.

The length of the CDR3 is 14 residues. Germline V gene data show CDR1 as DFQATT and CDR2 as SNEGSKA (reference sequence). V dropped 3 bases and J dropped 6; count of bases not matched to a gene: 8. An absence of ophthalmopathy progression within 18 months meant stable Graves' hyperthyroidism. Pregnant or lactating patients were excluded, as were those with uncontrolled infection or other autoimmune disease. From RNA transcripts, TCR beta CDR3 regions were amplified. The HTBI primer set was used in a first-round RT-PCR of the TCR CDR3. TCRdb analysed the multiplex PCR reads with MiXCR anew, one entry per CDR3 protein. Found here are around 340,000 distinct CDR3 sequences, around 20% of them singletons; the top ten hold about 50%.

Sequencing was carried out using blood. The source is a woman in her forties or fifties with Graves' hyperthyroidism. The chain is built from TRBV20-1 and TRBJ2-1, with 7 bases lining up with TRBD2. The CDR3 reads CSARGGTTSNEQFF. The CDR3, as DNA: TGCAGTGCTAGGGGGGGGACTACTTCCAATGAGCAGTTCTTC.